These 22 T cell receptor beta chains were all obtained from the same sample, sequenced in a study of PD-1 blockade in mismatch repair-deficient tumors. Repertoires were generated with immunoSEQ multiplex PCR, while TCRdb's copy carries only in-frame clones and drops some. The data contain 90,000 to 130,000 clones, over 60% of them singletons. Specimen: peripheral blood, collected roughly 13 months after starting pembrolizumab. The receptor source for this set is an adult with mismatch repair-deficient cancer.

V gene TRBV5-1 combines with J gene TRBJ2-1; TRBD2 agrees at 10 bases. The junction had 6 bases not matched to a gene; V was cut back by 2 bases and J by 7 bases. The CDR3 is 15 amino acids. CDR1 and CDR2 (germline): SGHRS, YFSETQ. The DNA for the CDR3 is TGCGCCAGCAGCTTCTCTAGCGGGAGAACAAATGAGCAGTTCTTC. Its translation is CASSFSSGRTNEQFF.

The chain recombines TRBV2 with TRBJ2-5, with TRBD1 matching 9 bases. Germline values: CDR1 SNHLY, CDR2 FYNNEI. The junction had 5 bases not matched to a gene; V was cut back by 5 bases and J by 1 base. The CDR3 extends over 15 amino acids. CDR3 loop: CASSRDRDSQETQYF. The CDR3 DNA follows: TGTGCCAGCAGTAGGGACAGGGACTCCCAAGAGACCCAGTACTTC.

Worth noting for this clone: Different DNA sequences within this sample yield the same CDR3. The V and J genes are TRBV6-5 and TRBJ1-2; possibly TRBD1 for D (5 bases). Germline-derived CDR1 and CDR2 are MNHEY and SVGAGI. This CDR3 region has 12 residues. Trimming took off 8 bases at V and 6 bases at J, with 13 bases between the two ends. The CDR3 is CASGAGSHGYTF. The CDR3 nucleotides are TGTGCCAGCGGGGCAGGATCGCATGGCTACACCTTC.

The chain uses TRBV5-4 and TRBJ2-5, with TRBD2 as a possible D gene (6 bases). This CDR3 spans 13 amino acids. Trimming pared 3 bases from V and 2 bases from J, leaving 8 bases between. Germline V lookup: CDR1 SGHNT, CDR2 YYREEE (reference sequence). As DNA, the CDR3 is TGTGCCAGCAGCTGGGACTTTCAAGAGACCCAGTACTTC. This sequence encodes CASSWDFQETQYF.

The genes are TRBV19 and TRBJ2-2, with 8 positions matching TRBD1. CDR1 is LNHDA and CDR2 is SQIVND in the germline V gene (reference sequence). The J segment lost 7 bases and the V segment lost 6 bases, leaving 13 bases of the junction unmatched. The CDR3 is 16 amino acids. The DNA for the CDR3 is TGTGCCAGTAGCGGAAAGGACAGGGTGTGGGGCGGGGAGCTGTTTTTT. This sequence encodes CASSGKDRVWGGELFF.

The chain is built from TRBV2 and TRBJ2-5; D perhaps matches TRBD2 (6 bases). CDR3 size: 13 residues. CDR1 is SNHLY, CDR2 FYNNEI, per germline. V lost 7 bases and J 5 bases, leaving 14 bases between the germline ends. The CDR3 bases are TGTGCCAGCATGGGTCTGGAGGGGGAGACCCAGTACTTC. This sequence encodes CASMGLEGETQYF.

The chain combines TRBV9 with TRBJ2-1; D may be TRBD1 or TRBD2 (5 bases each). V dropped 2 bases and J dropped 2 bases, with 14 bases sitting between them. The V gene's germline CDR1 is SGDLS and CDR2 YYNGEE. CDR3 length: 16 amino acids. In nucleotides, the CDR3 is TGTGCCAGCAGCGTGGGGGAAGGGGCGGCCTACAATGAGCAGTTCTTC. Its translation: CASSVGEGAAYNEQFF.

V is TRBV5-1 and J is TRBJ1-5; 9 bases align to TRBD1. V dropped 4 bases and J dropped 4; count of bases not matched to a gene: 6. CDR3 length: 15 amino acids. Germline V gene lookup returns CDR1 SGHRS and CDR2 YFSETQ. The CDR3 nucleotides read TGCGCCAGCAGCCCGGGGACAGGGATGAATCAGCCCCAGCATTTT. Amino acids: CASSPGTGMNQPQHF.

On this clone: The junction does not match germline at one end; this may be a read error. The chain combines TRBV7-7 with TRBJ2-2, with D possibly matching TRBD1 (5 bases). Germline CDR1 SSHAT, CDR2 FNYEAQ (reference sequence). The CDR3 is 15 residues long. CDR3 bases: TGTGCTAGCAGCTTACAGGTCATGGGCACCGGGGAGCTGTTTTTT. Its translation is CASSLQVMGTGELFF.

The chain uses TRBV19 and TRBJ2-7; 7 bases are a match to TRBD2. There are 19 residues in the CDR3. Trimming removed 3 bases from V and 5 bases from J; junction bases left unmatched: 22. Germline CDR1 LNHDA, CDR2 SQIVND (reference sequence). The CDR3 loop is CASSIPPGRGTIRGDEQYF. In nucleotides, the CDR3 is TGTGCCAGTAGTATCCCTCCTGGACGGGGGACTATCCGAGGGGACGAGCAGTACTTC.

V is TRBV5-4 and J is TRBJ1-4; 7 bases line up with TRBD1. The CDR3 loop spans 15 amino acids. The V segment lost 3 bases and the J segment 5 bases; nucleotides outside the gene matches: 7. Germline V lookup: CDR1 SGHNT, CDR2 YYREEE (reference sequence). The CDR3 loop reads CASSYEQGTNEKLFF. CDR3 nucleotides: TGTGCCAGCAGCTACGAACAGGGGACCAATGAAAAACTGTTTTTT.

This chain connects TRBV6-1 to TRBJ2-1; 9 bases map to TRBD2. This CDR3 has 16 amino acids. V lost 3 bases to trimming and J lost 1 base; unmatched junction nucleotides: 4. Germline V gene data show CDR1 as MNHNS and CDR2 as SASEGT. As DNA, the CDR3 is TGTGCCAGCAGTGAGAGCGGGAGGCGGTCCTACAATGAGCAGTTCTTC. This translates into CASSESGRRSYNEQFF.

Comments on this clone: A read error may produce the germline difference seen at one junction end. The same CDR3 also results from other DNA sequences found in this sample. The V and J genes are TRBV6-5 and TRBJ1-2; the D gene is possibly TRBD1 (5 bases). The CDR3 length is 16 residues. The germline CDR1 and CDR2 sequences are MNHEY and SVGAGI. CDR3 loop: CASSSTSGGPNYGYTF. For the CDR3, the DNA is TGTGCCAGTAGTTCTACATCCGGGGGACCAAACTATGGCTACACCTTC.

This clone appeared a single time. The rearrangement links TRBV5-1 to TRBJ1-1, with D unresolved. The CDR3 length is 14 residues. Between the trimmed V and J ends, which lost 1 base and 1 base, there was a span of 8 bases. Germline lookup yields CDR1 SGHRS and CDR2 YFSETQ. CDR3 in DNA: TGCGCCAGCAGCTTGAACGGACCGAACACTGAAGCTTTCTTT. As protein: CASSLNGPNTEAFF.

The chain links TRBV6-5 to TRBJ2-7; the match to TRBD2 covers 14 bases. The V gene end was trimmed by 5 bases and the J gene end by 9 bases; junction bases not matched to a gene: 9. Germline V gives CDR1 MNHEY, CDR2 SVGAGI. The CDR3 covers 15 residues. CDR3 in DNA: TGTGCCAGCAGTGCCGGACTAGCGGGAGGTCAGGGGCAGTACTTC. Translated: CASSAGLAGGQGQYF.

The chain links TRBV7-9 to TRBJ2-3; D is undetermined. Germline V gene sequence: CDR1 SEHNR, CDR2 FQNEAQ (reference sequence). The CDR3 runs to 15 residues. V was clipped by 1 base and J by 2 bases, with 10 bases between them. For the CDR3, the DNA is TGTGCCAGCAGCTTAGGTTCTTGGTCCACAGATACGCAGTATTTT. Translation: CASSLGSWSTDTQYF.

The gene calls are TRBV2 and TRBJ1-1; 7 nucleotides match TRBD1. The ends lost 7 bases at V and 2 bases at J; junction bases unmatched: 4. The germline CDR1 and CDR2 sequences are SNHLY and FYNNEI. There are 13 residues in the CDR3. The CDR3 DNA reads TGTGCCAGCACTGGGGACAGAAACACTGAAGCTTTCTTT. Residues: CASTGDRNTEAFF.

CDR3 sequence (DNA): TGTGCTAGTGGTTTGTCCGACATCCGGGGGGATGGCTACACCTTC. The encoded protein is CASGLSDIRGDGYTF. The rearrangement links TRBV12-5 to TRBJ1-2; D may be TRBD1 (5 bases). The ends were cut back, 2 bases at V and 6 bases at J, with 16 bases in the middle. The CDR3 has 15 amino acids. Germline values: CDR1 LGHNT, CDR2 FRNRAP. Full variable domain (remainder filled in from reference TRBV12-5 and TRBJ1-2): DARVTQTPRHKVTEMGQEVTMRCQPILGHNTVFWYRQTMMQGLELLAYFRNRAPLDDSGMPKDRFSAEMPDATLATLKIQPSEPRDSAVYFCASGLSDIRGDGYTFGSGTRLTVV.

J is TRBJ1-5 and V is TRBV7-9, with TRBD1 identical over 8 bases. The CDR3 is made up of 16 amino acids. Trimming removed 1 base from V and 7 bases from J; junction bases left unmatched: 9. CDR1 is SEHNR and CDR2 is FQNEAQ in the germline V gene (reference sequence). The CDR3 is CASSLETGALGQPQHF. For the CDR3, the DNA is TGTGCCAGCAGCTTAGAGACAGGGGCCTTGGGGCAGCCCCAGCATTTT.

V usage is TRBV30 and J usage is TRBJ2-4; D remains ambiguous. The V end lost 3 bases, the J end lost 5 bases, and 11 bases lay between the germline ends. The CDR3 loop spans 13 amino acids. Germline CDR1 is GTSNPN and CDR2 is SVGIG (reference sequence). CDR3 amino acids: CAWSRLLENIQYF. The CDR3 nucleotides read TGTGCCTGGAGCCGCCTTTTAGAAAACATTCAGTACTTC.

This chain joins TRBV6-5 and TRBJ1-2, with 7 bases aligning to TRBD1. CDR1 is MNHEY and CDR2 is SVGAGI in the germline V gene. The CDR3 covers 14 residues. After removal of 6 bases from V and 5 bases from J, the junction contained 9 bases not matched to a gene. CDR3 sequence reads: CASSPNRGRYGYTF. CDR3 nucleotide sequence: TGTGCCAGCAGCCCCAACAGGGGTCGGTATGGCTACACCTTC.

The chain joins TRBV5-4 to TRBJ2-1, with D perhaps TRBD1 or TRBD2 (5 bases each). CDR1 SGHNT and CDR2 YYREEE come from the germline V gene (reference sequence). V was clipped by 0 bases and J by 7 bases, with 17 bases between them. The CDR3 is 16 residues long. This CDR3 is CASSLGGPDIINEQFF. The CDR3 DNA reads as TGTGCCAGCAGCTTGGGGGGACCCGATATCATAAATGAGCAGTTCTTC.